This TCR beta chain emerged from a study of blood T cell repertoires in COVID-19. Study background: The United States, Italy and Spain supplied acute and convalescent COVID-19 samples. T cells, B-cell-depleted T cells, or PBMCs supplied cDNA or gDNA.

Measured with immunoSEQ multiplex PCR; TCRdb has only the in-frame clones, and not every one. The data contain about 120,000 clones, 81% of them singletons. Seattle patients were enrolled during active infection and followed longitudinally. Trimming removed 3 bases from V and 7 bases from J, with 11 bases in between. The germline V gene has CDR1 SGDLS and CDR2 YYNGEE. CDR3 length: 13 residues. This chain joins TRBV9 and TRBJ2-1, with TRBD1 as a possible D gene (6 bases). Sample: peripheral blood. The TCR was taken from a man younger than 45 with COVID-19, enrolled during active disease. The CDR3 DNA reads as TGTGCCAGCAGCGCCCGGACAGCTAATGAGCAGTTCTTC. This codes for CASSARTANEQFF.